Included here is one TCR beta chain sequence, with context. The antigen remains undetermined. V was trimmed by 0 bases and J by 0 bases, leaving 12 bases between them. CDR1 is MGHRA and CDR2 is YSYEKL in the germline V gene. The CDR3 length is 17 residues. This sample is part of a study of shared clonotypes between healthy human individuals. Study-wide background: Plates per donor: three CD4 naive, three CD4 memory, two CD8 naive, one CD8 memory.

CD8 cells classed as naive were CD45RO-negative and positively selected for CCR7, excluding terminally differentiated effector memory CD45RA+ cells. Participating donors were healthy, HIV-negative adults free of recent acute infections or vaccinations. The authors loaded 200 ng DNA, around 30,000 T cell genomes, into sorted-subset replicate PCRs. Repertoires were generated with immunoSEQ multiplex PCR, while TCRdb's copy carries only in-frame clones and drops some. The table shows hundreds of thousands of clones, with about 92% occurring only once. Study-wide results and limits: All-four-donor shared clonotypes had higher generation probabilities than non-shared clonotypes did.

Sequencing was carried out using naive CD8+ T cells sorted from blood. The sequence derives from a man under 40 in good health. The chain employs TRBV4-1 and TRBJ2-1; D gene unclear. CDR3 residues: CASSQDSWPSSYNEQFF. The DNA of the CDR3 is TGCGCCAGCAGCCAAGATAGCTGGCCCAGCTCCTACAATGAGCAGTTCTTC.